This T cell receptor beta chain is from a study of response to subunit inactivated influenza vaccine. Findings and limits, study-wide: The study's authors posited that every seasonal influenza vaccination enlists few new T cells.

TCRdb reprocessed the RT-PCR reads with MiXCR, giving one entry per CDR3 protein. In the table there are around 850,000 distinct CDR3 sequences, approximately 18% of which are singletons. This clonotype was seen only a few times. The antigen is unknown. Trimming took off 6 bases at V and 2 bases at J, with 11 bases between the two ends. Germline CDR1 DFQATT, CDR2 SNEGSKA (reference sequence). This CDR3 contains 13 residues. This receptor was obtained from a man between 50 and 59 years old who received an inactivated influenza vaccine. Source: PBMCs from blood, taken 5 to 6 days after vaccination. The chain employs TRBV20-1 and TRBJ2-1, with a possible D match to TRBD2 (7 bases). CDR3 amino acids: CSAGGPTYNEQFF. The CDR3 bases are TGCAGTGCGGGGGGGCCCACCTACAATGAGCAGTTCTTC.